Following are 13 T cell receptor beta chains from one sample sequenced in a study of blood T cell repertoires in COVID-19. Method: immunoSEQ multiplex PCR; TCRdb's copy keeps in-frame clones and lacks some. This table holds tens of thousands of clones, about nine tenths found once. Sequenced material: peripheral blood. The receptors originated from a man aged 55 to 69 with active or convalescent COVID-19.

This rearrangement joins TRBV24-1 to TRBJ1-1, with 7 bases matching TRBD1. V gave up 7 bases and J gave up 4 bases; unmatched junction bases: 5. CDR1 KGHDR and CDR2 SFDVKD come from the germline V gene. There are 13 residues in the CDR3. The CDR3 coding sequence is TGTGCCACCAGACGACAGGGCGGCACTGAAGCTTTCTTT. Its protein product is CATRRQGGTEAFF.

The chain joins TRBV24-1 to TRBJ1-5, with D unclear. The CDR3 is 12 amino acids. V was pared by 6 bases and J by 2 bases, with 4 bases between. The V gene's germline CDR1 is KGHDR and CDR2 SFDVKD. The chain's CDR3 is CATSRGNQPQHF. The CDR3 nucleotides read TGTGCCACCAGTCGCGGCAATCAGCCCCAGCATTTT.

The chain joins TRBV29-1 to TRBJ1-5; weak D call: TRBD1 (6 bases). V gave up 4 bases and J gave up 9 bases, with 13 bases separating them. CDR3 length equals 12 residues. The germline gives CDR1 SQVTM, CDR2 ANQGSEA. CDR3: CSVGWGRGPQHF. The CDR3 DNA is TGCAGCGTTGGGTGGGGGCGCGGGCCCCAGCATTTT. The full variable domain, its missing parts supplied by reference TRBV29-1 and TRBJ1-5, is SAVISQKPSRDICQRGTSLTIQCQVDSQVTMMFWYRQQPGQSLTLIATANQGSEATYESGFVIDKFPISRPNLTFSTLTVSNMSPEDSSIYLCSVGWGRGPQHFGDGTRLSIL.

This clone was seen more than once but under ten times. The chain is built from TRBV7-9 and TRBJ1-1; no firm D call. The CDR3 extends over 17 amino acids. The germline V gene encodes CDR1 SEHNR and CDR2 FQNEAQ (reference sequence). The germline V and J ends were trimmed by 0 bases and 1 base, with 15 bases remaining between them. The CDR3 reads CASSLARSGIWNTEAFF. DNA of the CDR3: TGTGCCAGCAGCTTAGCTCGATCGGGGATTTGGAACACTGAAGCTTTCTTT.

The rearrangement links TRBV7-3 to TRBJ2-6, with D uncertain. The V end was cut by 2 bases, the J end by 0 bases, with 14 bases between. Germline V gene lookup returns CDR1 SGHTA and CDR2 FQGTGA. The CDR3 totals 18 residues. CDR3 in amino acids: CASSLAPRLLSGANVLTF. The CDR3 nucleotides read TGTGCCAGCAGCTTAGCGCCCCGACTGCTCTCTGGGGCCAACGTCCTGACTTTC.

Written as DNA, the CDR3 is TGTGCCAGCAGCTTCATGACTAGCGGAACCGGGGAGCTGTTTTTT. It encodes CASSFMTSGTGELFF. This rearrangement joins TRBV5-4 to TRBJ2-2; 9 bases fit TRBD2. Germline CDR1 SGHNT, CDR2 YYREEE (reference sequence). With 2 bases clipped from V and 5 bases from J, the junction kept 4 bases outside the gene matches. The CDR3 covers 15 residues.

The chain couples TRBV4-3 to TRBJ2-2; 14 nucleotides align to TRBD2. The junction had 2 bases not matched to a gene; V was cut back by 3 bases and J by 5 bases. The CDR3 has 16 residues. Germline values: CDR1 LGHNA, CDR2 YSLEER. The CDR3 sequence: CASSQGLAGVTGELFF. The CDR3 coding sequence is TGCGCCAGCAGCCAGGGACTAGCGGGGGTAACCGGGGAGCTGTTTTTT.

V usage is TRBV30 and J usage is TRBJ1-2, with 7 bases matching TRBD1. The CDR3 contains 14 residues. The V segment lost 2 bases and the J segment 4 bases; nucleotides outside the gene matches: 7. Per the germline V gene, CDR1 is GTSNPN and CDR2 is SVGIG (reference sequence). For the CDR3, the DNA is TGTGCCTGGAGTCTACAGGGGAAGGGCTATGGCTACACCTTC. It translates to CAWSLQGKGYGYTF.

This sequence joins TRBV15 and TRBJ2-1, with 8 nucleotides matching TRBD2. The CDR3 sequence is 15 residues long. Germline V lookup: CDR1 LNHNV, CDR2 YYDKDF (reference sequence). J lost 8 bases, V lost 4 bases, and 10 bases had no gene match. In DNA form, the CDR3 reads TGTGCCACCAGCAAGAGTCCGGGGGGGCCTTATGAGCAGTTCTTC. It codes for CATSKSPGGPYEQFF.

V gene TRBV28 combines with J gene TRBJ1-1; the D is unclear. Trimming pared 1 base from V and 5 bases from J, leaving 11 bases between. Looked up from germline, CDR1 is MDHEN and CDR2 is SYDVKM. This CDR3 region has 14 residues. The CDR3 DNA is TGTGCCAGCAGTTTATTACGGTATGGTACTGAAGCTTTCTTT. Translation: CASSLLRYGTEAFF. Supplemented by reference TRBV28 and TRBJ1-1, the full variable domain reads DVKVTQSSRYLVKRTGEKVFLECVQDMDHENMFWYRQDPGLGLRLIYFSYDVKMKEKGDIPEGYSVSREKKERFSLILESASTNQTSMYLCASSLLRYGTEAFFGQGTRLTVV.

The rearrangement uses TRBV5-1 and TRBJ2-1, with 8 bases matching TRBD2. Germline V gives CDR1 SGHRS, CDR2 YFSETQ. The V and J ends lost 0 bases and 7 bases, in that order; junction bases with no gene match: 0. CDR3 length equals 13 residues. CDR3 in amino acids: CASSLAGGNEQFF. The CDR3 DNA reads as TGCGCCAGCAGCTTGGCGGGGGGGAATGAGCAGTTCTTC.

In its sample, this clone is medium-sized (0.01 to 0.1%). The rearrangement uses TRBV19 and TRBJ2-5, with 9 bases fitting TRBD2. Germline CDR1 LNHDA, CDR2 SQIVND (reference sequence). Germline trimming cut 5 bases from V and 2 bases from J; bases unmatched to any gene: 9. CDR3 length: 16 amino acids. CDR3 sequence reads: CASSSRSGGRQETQYF. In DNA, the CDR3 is TGTGCCAGTAGTTCGCGTAGCGGGGGCCGGCAAGAGACCCAGTACTTC.

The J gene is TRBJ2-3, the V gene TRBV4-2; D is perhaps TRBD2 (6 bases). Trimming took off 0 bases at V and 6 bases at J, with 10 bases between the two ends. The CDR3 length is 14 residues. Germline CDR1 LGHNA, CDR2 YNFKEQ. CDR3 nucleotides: TGTGCCAGCAGCCAAGAGGGAGGCAGGGATACGCAGTATTTT. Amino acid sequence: CASSQEGGRDTQYF.